The source of this T cell receptor beta chain is a study of T cells in Graves' hyperthyroidism and ophthalmopathy. Study results and caveats: In the blood, most expanded thyroid clonotypes above 0.001 appeared as well. Separating ophthalmopathy from stable hyperthyroidism was achieved by a 13 V-J model.

Template material for amplifying TCR beta CDR3 regions consisted of RNA transcripts. A first-round RT-PCR of the TCR CDR3 used the HTBI primer set. TCRdb used MiXCR to reprocess the multiplex PCR reads, holding one entry per CDR3 protein. The sample carries about 260,000 distinct CDR3 sequences, about 25% recorded once. The ends were cut back, 6 bases at V and 2 bases at J, with 10 bases in the middle. This CDR3 contains 13 residues. Looked up from germline, CDR1 is MDHEN and CDR2 is SYDVKM. The sample holds many counts of this clonotype. Its specificity is not known. Hyperthyroidism, newly diagnosed and lasting under 2 months, affected patients aged 18 to 65.

The material sequenced was blood. The sequence was collected from a man aged 35 to 55 with Graves' hyperthyroidism that later progressed to Graves' ophthalmopathy. The chain uses TRBV28 and TRBJ1-2, with no clear D. The CDR3 DNA follows: TGTGCCAGCAGACCACAGAGAAACTATGGCTACACCTTC. Encoded protein: CASRPQRNYGYTF.